The 4 T cell receptor beta chains presented below share a single source sample, sequenced in a study of blood T cell repertoires in COVID-19. The protocol was immunoSEQ multiplex PCR, while the TCRdb copy is restricted to in-frame clones and leaves out a portion. The repertoire consists of about 150,000 clones, with around 84% occurring once and the leading ten covering 7.3%. The source material was PBMCs or T cells enriched from blood (not recorded which). The source of these receptors is a man aged 45-65 years who had recovered from COVID-19.

Comment on this clone: The same CDR3 arises from other DNA sequences in this sample as well. V and J are TRBV12-3 or TRBV12-4 and TRBJ2-5; D unclear. V lost 5 bases and J 2 bases, leaving 3 bases between the germline ends. CDR3 length: 11 residues. CDR3 in DNA: TGTGCCAGCAGTCCACAAGAGACCCAGTACTTC. Its protein product is CASSPQETQYF.

This chain uses TRBV11-3 with TRBJ2-2; the D gene is possibly TRBD2 (5 bases). This CDR3 has 15 amino acids. V shed 1 base and J shed 2 bases, with 8 bases lying between them. The V gene's germline CDR1 is SGHNT and CDR2 YENEEA. In DNA form, the CDR3 reads TGTGCCAGCAGCTTAGTCGGGGTTAACACCGGGGAGCTGTTTTTT. Encoded protein: CASSLVGVNTGELFF. The full variable domain, completed using reference TRBV11-3 and TRBJ2-2, is EAGVVQSPRYKIIEKKQPVAFWCNPISGHNTLYWYLQNLGQGPELLIRYENEEAVDDSQLPKDRFSAERLKGVDSTLKIQPAELGDSAVYLCASSLVGVNTGELFFGEGSRLTVL.

This clone was counted once. The V gene is TRBV18, the J gene TRBJ2-3; 9 nucleotides align to TRBD2. The CDR3 consists of 17 residues. The germline gives CDR1 KGHSH, CDR2 LQKENI. Trimming cost V 4 bases and J 2 bases; bases outside gene matches: 10. The CDR3: CASSRRGSGGSTDTQYF. Here the CDR3 DNA reads TGTGCCAGCTCACGCCGTGGTAGCGGGGGCTCCACAGATACGCAGTATTTT.

This clone was counted only a few times. This sequence joins TRBV14 and TRBJ2-3; D is undetermined. Deletions cut 3 bases from V and 0 bases from J, with 10 bases between. The CDR3 spans 15 residues. Germline-derived CDR1 and CDR2 are SGHDN and FVKESK. This CDR3 reads CASSQSGTSTDTQYF. Here the CDR3 DNA reads TGTGCCAGCAGCCAGTCAGGCACTAGCACAGATACGCAGTATTTT. Complete variable domain (other parts from reference TRBV14 and TRBJ2-3): EAGVTQFPSHSVIEKGQTVTLRCDPISGHDNLYWYRRVMGKEIKFLLHFVKESKQDESGMPNNRFLAERTGGTYSTLKVQPAELEDSGVYFCASSQSGTSTDTQYFGPGTRLTVL.